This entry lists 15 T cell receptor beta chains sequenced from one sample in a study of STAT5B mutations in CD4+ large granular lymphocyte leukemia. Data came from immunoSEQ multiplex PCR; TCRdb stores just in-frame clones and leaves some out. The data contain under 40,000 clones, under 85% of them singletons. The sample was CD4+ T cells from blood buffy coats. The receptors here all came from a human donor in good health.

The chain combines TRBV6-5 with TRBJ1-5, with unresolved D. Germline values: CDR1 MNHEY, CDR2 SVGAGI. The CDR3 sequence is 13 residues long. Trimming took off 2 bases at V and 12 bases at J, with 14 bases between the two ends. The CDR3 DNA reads TGTGCCAGCAGTTACGAGGGCAACTTCTTCCAGCATTTT. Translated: CASSYEGNFFQHF.

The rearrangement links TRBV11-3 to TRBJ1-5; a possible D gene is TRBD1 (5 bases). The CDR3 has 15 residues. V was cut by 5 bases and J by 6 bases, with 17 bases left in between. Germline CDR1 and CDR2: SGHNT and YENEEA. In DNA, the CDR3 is TGTGCCAGCAGCCGTCGGGGCCTGGAGGGTCAGCCCCAGCATTTT. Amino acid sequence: CASSRRGLEGQPQHF.

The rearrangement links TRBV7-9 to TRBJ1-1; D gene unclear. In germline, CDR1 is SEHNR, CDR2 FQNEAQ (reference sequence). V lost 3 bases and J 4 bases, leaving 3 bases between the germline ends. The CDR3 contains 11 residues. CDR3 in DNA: TGTGCCAGCAGCTTGGGCACTGAAGCTTTCTTT. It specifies CASSLGTEAFF.

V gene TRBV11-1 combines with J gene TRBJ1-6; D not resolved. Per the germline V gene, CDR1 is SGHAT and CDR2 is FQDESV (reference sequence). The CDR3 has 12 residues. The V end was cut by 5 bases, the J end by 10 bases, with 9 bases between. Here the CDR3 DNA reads TGTGCCAGCAGCCTTAGTCGGTCACCCCTCCACTTT. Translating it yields CASSLSRSPLHF.

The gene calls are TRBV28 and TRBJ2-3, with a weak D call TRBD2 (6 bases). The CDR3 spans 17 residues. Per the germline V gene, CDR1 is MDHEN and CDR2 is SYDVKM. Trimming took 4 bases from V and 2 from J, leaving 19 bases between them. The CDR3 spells CASSYLLGGVNTDTQYF. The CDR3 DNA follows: TGTGCCAGCAGTTACCTATTAGGAGGGGTCAACACAGATACGCAGTATTTT.

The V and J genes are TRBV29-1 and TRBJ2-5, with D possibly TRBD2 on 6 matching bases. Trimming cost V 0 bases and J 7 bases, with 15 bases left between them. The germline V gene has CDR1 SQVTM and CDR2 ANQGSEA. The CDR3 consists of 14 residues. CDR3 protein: CSVEEGLGVGTQYF. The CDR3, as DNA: TGCAGCGTTGAAGAGGGACTGGGGGTTGGGACCCAGTACTTC.

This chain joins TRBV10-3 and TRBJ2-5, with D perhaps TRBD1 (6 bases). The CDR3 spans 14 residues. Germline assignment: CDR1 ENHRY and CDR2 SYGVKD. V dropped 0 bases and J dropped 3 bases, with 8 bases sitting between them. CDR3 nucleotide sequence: TGTGCCATCAGTGAGTCCCGGACAGAAGAGACCCAGTACTTC. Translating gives CAISESRTEETQYF.

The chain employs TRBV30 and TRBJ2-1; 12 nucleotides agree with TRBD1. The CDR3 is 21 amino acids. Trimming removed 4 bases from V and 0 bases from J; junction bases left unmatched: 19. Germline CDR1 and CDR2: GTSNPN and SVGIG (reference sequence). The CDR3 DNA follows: TGTGCCTGGAAGCAAAAGGCCGGGACAGGGGGCTCTAAAACCTCCTACAATGAGCAGTTCTTC. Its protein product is CAWKQKAGTGGSKTSYNEQFF. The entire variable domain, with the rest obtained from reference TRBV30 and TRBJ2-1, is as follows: SQTIHQWPATLVQPVGSPLSLECTVEGTSNPNLYWYRQAAGRGLQLLFYSVGIGQISSEVPQNLSASRPQDRQFILSSKKLLLSDSGFYLCAWKQKAGTGGSKTSYNEQFFGPGTRLTVL.

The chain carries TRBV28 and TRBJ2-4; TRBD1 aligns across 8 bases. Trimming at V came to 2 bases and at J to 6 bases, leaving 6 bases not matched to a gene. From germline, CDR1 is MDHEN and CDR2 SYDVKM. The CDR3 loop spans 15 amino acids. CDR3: CASSLAGQGGNIQYF. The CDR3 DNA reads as TGTGCCAGCAGTTTAGCAGGACAGGGAGGAAACATTCAGTACTTC.

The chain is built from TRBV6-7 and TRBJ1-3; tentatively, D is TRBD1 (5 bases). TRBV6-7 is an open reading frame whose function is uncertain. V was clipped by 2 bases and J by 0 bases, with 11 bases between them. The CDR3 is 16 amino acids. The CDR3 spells CASSYPTVYSGNTIYF. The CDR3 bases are TGTGCCAGCAGTTACCCGACAGTATACTCTGGAAACACCATATATTTT.

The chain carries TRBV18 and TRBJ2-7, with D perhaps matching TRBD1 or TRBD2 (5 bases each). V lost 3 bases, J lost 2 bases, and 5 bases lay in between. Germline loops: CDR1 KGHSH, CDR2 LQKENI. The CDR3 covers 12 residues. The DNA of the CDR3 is TGTGCCAGCTCACCGGGGGCCTACGAGCAGTACTTC. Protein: CASSPGAYEQYF.

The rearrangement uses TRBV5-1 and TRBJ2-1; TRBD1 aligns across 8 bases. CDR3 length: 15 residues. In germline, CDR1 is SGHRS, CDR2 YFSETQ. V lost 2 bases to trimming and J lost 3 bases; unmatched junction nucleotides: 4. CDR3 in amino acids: CASSFGGQDYNEQFF. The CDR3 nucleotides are TGCGCCAGCAGCTTTGGGGGACAGGACTACAATGAGCAGTTCTTC.

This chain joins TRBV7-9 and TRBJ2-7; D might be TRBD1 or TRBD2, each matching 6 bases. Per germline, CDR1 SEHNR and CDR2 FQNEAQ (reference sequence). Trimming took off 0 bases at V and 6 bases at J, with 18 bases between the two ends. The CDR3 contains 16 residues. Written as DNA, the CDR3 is TGTGCCAGCAGCTTAGCGTACGGGGGCGCGTCGTCCGAGCAGTACTTC. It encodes CASSLAYGGASSEQYF.

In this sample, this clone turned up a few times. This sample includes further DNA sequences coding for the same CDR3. CDR3: CASSVEDRVNTEAFF. CDR3 DNA sequence: TGTGCCAGCAGCGTAGAGGACAGGGTGAACACTGAAGCTTTCTTT. The J gene is TRBJ1-1, the V gene TRBV9; 8 bases fit TRBD1. V lost 0 bases to trimming and J lost 0 bases; unmatched junction nucleotides: 1. This CDR3 spans 15 amino acids. The V gene's germline CDR1 is SGDLS and CDR2 YYNGEE.

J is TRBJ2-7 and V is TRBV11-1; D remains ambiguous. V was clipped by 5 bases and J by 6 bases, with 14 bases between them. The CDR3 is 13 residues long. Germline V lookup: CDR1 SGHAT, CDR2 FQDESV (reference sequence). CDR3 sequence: CASSATRVGEQYF. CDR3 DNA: TGTGCCAGCAGCGCAACCCGGGTAGGCGAGCAGTACTTC.